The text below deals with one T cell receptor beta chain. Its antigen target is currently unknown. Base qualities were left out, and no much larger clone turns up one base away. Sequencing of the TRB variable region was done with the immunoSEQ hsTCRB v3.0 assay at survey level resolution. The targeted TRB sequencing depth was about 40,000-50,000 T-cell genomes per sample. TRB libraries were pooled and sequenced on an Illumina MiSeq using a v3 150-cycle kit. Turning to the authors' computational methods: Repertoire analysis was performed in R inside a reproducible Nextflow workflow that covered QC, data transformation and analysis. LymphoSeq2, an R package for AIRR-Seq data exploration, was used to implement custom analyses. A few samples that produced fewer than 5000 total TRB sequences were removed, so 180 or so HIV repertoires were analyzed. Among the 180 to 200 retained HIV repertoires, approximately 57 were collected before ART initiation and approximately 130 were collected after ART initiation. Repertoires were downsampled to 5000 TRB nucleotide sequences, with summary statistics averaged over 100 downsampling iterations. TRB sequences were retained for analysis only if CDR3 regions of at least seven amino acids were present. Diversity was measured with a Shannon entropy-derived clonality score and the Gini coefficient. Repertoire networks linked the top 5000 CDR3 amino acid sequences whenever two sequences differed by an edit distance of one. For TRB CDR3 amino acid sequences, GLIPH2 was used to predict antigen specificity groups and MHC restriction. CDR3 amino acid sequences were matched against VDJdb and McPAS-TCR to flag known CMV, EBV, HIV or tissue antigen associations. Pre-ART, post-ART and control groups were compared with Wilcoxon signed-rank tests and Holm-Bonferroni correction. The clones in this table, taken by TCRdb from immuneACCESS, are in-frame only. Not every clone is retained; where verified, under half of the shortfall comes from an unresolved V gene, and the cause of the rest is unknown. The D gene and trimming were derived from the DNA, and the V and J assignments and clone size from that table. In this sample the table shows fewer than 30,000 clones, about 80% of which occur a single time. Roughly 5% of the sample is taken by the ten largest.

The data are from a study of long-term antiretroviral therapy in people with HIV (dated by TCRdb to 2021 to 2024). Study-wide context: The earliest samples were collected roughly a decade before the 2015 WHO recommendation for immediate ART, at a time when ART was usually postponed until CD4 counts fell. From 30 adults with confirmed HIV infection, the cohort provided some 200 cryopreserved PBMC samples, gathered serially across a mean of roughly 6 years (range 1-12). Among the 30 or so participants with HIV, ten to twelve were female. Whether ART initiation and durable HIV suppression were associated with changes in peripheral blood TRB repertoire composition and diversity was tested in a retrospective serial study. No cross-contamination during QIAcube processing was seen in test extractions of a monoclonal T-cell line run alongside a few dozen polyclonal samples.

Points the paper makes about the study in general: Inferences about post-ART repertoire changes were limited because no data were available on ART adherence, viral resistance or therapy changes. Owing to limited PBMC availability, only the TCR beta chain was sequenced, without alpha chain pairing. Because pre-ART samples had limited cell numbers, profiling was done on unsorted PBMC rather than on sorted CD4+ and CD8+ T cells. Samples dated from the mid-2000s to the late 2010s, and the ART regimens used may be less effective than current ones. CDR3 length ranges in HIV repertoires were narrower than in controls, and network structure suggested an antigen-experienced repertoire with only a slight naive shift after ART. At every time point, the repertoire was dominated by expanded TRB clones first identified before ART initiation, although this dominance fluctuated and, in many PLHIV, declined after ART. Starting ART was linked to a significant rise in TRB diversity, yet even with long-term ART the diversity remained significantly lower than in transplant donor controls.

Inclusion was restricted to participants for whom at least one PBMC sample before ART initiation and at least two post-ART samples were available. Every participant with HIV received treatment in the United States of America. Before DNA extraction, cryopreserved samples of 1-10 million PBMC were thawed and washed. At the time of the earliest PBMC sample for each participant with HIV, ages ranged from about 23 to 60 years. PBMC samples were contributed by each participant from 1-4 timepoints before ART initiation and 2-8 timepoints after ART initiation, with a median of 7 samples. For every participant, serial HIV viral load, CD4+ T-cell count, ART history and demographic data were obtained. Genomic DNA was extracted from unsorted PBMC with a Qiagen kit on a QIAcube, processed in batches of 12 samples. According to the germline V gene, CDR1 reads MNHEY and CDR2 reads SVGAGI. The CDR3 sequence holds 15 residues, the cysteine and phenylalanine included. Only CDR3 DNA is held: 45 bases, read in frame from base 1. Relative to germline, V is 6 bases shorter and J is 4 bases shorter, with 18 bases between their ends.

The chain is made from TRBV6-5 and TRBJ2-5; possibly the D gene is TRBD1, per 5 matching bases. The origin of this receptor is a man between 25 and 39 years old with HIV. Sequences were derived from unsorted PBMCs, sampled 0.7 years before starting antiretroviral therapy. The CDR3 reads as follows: CASSSGYSVGETQYF. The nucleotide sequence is TGTGCCAGCAGCTCAGGGTATTCGGTCGGAGAGACCCAGTACTTC.